Described below is a single T cell receptor (beta chain) sequence and its context. Its antigen is as yet unknown. The data originate from a study of T cell clonotyping in hematopoietic cell transplantation. Study background: Recipient samples before transplant were obtained post-cytoreduction. Regarding the study as a whole: Broader posttransplant TCR repertoire diversity was predicted by graft donor and pretransplant recipient Inverse Simpson Index values. Recipient TCR diversity dropped after transplant; expanded clonotypes rose from day 30 to 180. At the given depth, recipient repertoires were over 97% de novo clonotypes.

Sample time point: recipient sample about 28 days before transplant, after cytoreduction. Only in-frame clones appear in the TCRdb table, and some are missing; sequencing was by immunoSEQ multiplex PCR. The sample shows 16,000 or so clones, about 92% of them seen only once. Per the germline V gene, CDR1 is GTSNPN and CDR2 is SVGIG (reference sequence). The germline V and J ends were trimmed by 1 base and 2 bases, with 8 bases remaining between them. There are 13 residues in the CDR3. The V and J genes are TRBV30 and TRBJ2-5, with no clear D. This material consisted of peripheral blood mononuclear cells, taken before stem cell transplant. This receptor was taken from a man between 18 and 35 years old with biphenotypic leukemia. Some clones in this sample may be carry-over from other donors' samples. For the CDR3, the DNA is TGTGCCTGGAGTGATGGCCCACAAGAGACCCAGTACTTC. Its translation is CAWSDGPQETQYF.